Given below is one T cell receptor beta chain in context. Its target is unknown. The data derive from a study of lymphopenia after photon versus proton radiotherapy. Overall study findings and caveats: Oligoclonal CD8+ Temra expansion after nadir drove photon patients' diversity drop.

TCRdb's copy holds only in-frame clones and misses some; the assay was immunoSEQ multiplex PCR. The sample lists 40,000 to 45,000 clones, approximately 86% occurring once. This CDR3 region has 14 residues. With 6 bases clipped from V and 1 base from J, the junction kept 4 bases outside the gene matches. Germline values: CDR1 MNHEY, CDR2 SVGAGI. Sequencing was performed on peripheral blood, taken from a patient treated with proton-based radiotherapy. The chain employs TRBV6-5 and TRBJ2-5, with 8 bases matching TRBD1. This TCR came from an older woman with pancreatic cancer. Some clones in this sample may be carry-over from other donors' samples. The CDR3 reads CASSPTGGQETQYF. The CDR3, as DNA: TGTGCCAGCAGCCCTACAGGGGGCCAAGAGACCCAGTACTTC.